This T cell receptor (beta chain) was observed in a study of T cells in Graves' hyperthyroidism and ophthalmopathy. General study results and limits: Before onset, ophthalmopathy was predicted by the model a median roughly 6.8 months earlier. A model of 13 V-J pairs discriminated ophthalmopathy from stable hyperthyroidism.

Amplification of TCR beta CDR3 regions used RNA as the template. First-round RT-PCR with HTBI primers amplified the TCR CDR3 region. MiXCR, run by TCRdb on the multiplex PCR reads, gives a single entry per CDR3 protein. This table holds around 660,000 distinct CDR3 sequences, just under 45% found once. Details on this clonotype: No antigen is known for it.

Germline CDR1 LNHNV, CDR2 YYDKDF (reference sequence). V lost 1 base, J lost 6 bases, and 7 bases lay in between. This CDR3 is built from 12 residues. The V gene is TRBV15, the J gene TRBJ2-7; no clear D. The sequenced sample consisted of peripheral blood or thyroid tissue (not recorded which). This receptor was taken from an adult man with Graves' disease, either hyperthyroidism or ophthalmopathy (not recorded which). CDR3 nucleotide sequence: TGTGCCACCAGCAGAGGGCCTAGCGAGCAGTACTTC. It yields the protein CATSRGPSEQYF.